This T cell receptor (beta chain) was obtained from a study of blood T cell repertoires in COVID-19. As for the study in general: Italy, Spain and the United States were the sources of the convalescent and acute COVID-19 samples.

The V gene's germline CDR1 is ENHRY and CDR2 SYGVKD. The CDR3 runs 14 residues. Trimming took off 0 bases at V and 3 bases at J, with 8 bases between the two ends. Individuals aged roughly 18 to 95 years were recruited from around 22 US areas. In Cohort 3, a recovered donor had either two negative PCRs, clearance, or symptom resolution. In the study's own analysis: The authors estimated nucleated cell counts from reference gene primer amplification. Measured with immunoSEQ multiplex PCR; TCRdb has only the in-frame clones, and not every one. V and J calls plus clone size are reproduced from that table; the DNA served to infer D and trimming. The sample includes 210,000 or so clones, under 90% of them seen just once.

This rearrangement joins TRBV10-3 to TRBJ1-2; a weak D match, TRBD1 (5 bases). The sequence was collected from a man in his fifties or sixties who had recovered from COVID-19. What was sequenced was PBMCs or T cells enriched from blood (not recorded which). The CDR3 spells CAISESGGHYGYTF. DNA of the CDR3: TGTGCCATCAGTGAGTCGGGGGGTCACTATGGCTACACCTTC.